Below, 20 T cell receptor beta chains from the same sample are listed, as sequenced in a study of response to subunit inactivated influenza vaccine. Via MiXCR, TCRdb re-called the RT-PCR reads, giving one row per CDR3 protein. The sample lists 550,000 to 600,000 distinct CDR3 sequences; 12% were seen once. The sample was PBMCs from blood, taken on the day of vaccination. The receptors were sampled from a man aged 45-60 years who received an inactivated influenza vaccine.

This clonotype has just a few counts. The rearrangement links TRBV4-3 to TRBJ2-6; D ambiguous. Per germline, CDR1 LGHNA and CDR2 YSLEER. This CDR3 contains 11 residues. The V end lost 4 bases, the J end lost 5 bases, and 0 bases lay between the germline ends. The DNA of the CDR3 is TGCGCCAGCAGCCGGGCCAACGTCCTGACTTTC. It translates to CASSRANVLTF.

The chain couples TRBV5-6 to TRBJ2-4; 10 bases map to TRBD2. V gave up 2 bases and J gave up 6 bases; unmatched junction bases: 8. This CDR3 contains 16 residues. CDR1 and CDR2 from the germline V gene are SGHDT and YYEEEE. The CDR3 nucleotides read TGTGCCAGCAGCTTCGCGCTACTAGCGGGGACAAACATTCAGTACTTC. Amino acids: CASSFALLAGTNIQYF.

This clonotype was seen more than once but under ten times. This chain links TRBV5-1 with TRBJ1-2, with D perhaps matching TRBD1 (5 bases). The CDR3 loop spans 15 amino acids. Germline loops: CDR1 SGHRS, CDR2 YFSETQ. The ends were cut back, 4 bases at V and 4 bases at J, with 17 bases in the middle. The CDR3 DNA reads TGCGCCAGCAGCCCGGAAGAGGGGCTGGGCTATGGCTACACCTTC. Translated: CASSPEEGLGYGYTF.

In its sample, this clonotype was seen many times. The rearrangement links TRBV7-9 to TRBJ2-5, with D unclear. Trimming took off 11 bases at V and 5 bases at J, with 9 bases between the two ends. The CDR3 runs to 10 residues. Germline V gene data show CDR1 as SEHNR and CDR2 as FQNEAQ (reference sequence). CDR3: CAYGMETQYF. The CDR3 DNA follows: TGTGCCTACGGAATGGAGACCCAGTACTTC.

The chain links TRBV12-3 or TRBV12-4 to TRBJ2-3; 10 bases fit TRBD2. The CDR3 runs to 19 residues. Losses at the gene ends were 0 bases for V and 2 bases for J; bases not matched to a gene: 11. CDR3 residues: CASSLARPSGGQHTDTQYF. CDR3 bases: TGTGCCAGCAGTTTAGCGAGGCCTAGCGGGGGCCAACACACAGATACGCAGTATTTT.

This clonotype was counted ten times or more. The V gene is TRBV29-1, the J gene TRBJ2-2; 9 bases map to TRBD1. The germline gives CDR1 SQVTM, CDR2 ANQGSEA. V lost 5 bases and J lost 6; bases outside the gene matches: 7. The CDR3 is 14 residues long. CDR3 residues: CSVTRDRASGELFF. The CDR3 region has the DNA TGCAGCGTTACCCGGGACAGGGCCTCCGGGGAGCTGTTTTTT.

Turning to this clonotype: The junction departs from the called germline gene at one end, perhaps through a read error. The chain carries TRBV7-9 and TRBJ2-5, with a tentative D call TRBD1 (6 bases). The CDR3 consists of 15 residues. In germline, CDR1 is SEHNR, CDR2 FQNEAQ (reference sequence). The CDR3 protein is CSSSLGGLVQETQYF. In DNA form, the CDR3 reads TGTTCCAGCAGCTTAGGGGGTCTTGTGCAAGAGACCCAGTACTTC.

This clonotype turned up a few times. This chain uses TRBV5-1 with TRBJ1-6; D possibly corresponds to TRBD1 (5 bases). CDR3 length: 14 amino acids. The V gene's germline CDR1 is SGHRS and CDR2 YFSETQ. The ends were cut back, 2 bases at V and 7 bases at J, with 10 bases in the middle. The CDR3 region is CASSFLGENSPLHF. DNA of the CDR3: TGCGCCAGCAGCTTTCTAGGGGAAAATTCACCCCTCCACTTT.

This clonotype was detected ten times or more. This sequence joins TRBV25-1 and TRBJ2-5; D call uncertain. Trimming removed 1 base at V and 7 bases at J, with 7 bases between. Germline V gene lookup returns CDR1 MGHDK and CDR2 SYGVNS. This CDR3 has 12 amino acids. CDR3 in DNA: TGTGCCAGCAGTGAATCGTCCGGGACCCAGTACTTC. Amino acid sequence: CASSESSGTQYF.

In its sample, this clonotype was seen a few times. Its ends do not fully match the called genes, so a read error is possible. This chain connects TRBV12-3 or TRBV12-4 to TRBJ2-5; either TRBD1 or TRBD2 may fit D (6 bases each). The CDR3 is made up of 12 amino acids. CDR3 sequence: CASSFGLGGLVF. The DNA of the CDR3 is TGTGCCAGCAGTTTTGGTCTCGGGGGCCTCGTTTTC.

The chain recombines TRBV11-2 with TRBJ2-1; D may be TRBD1 (6 bases). The CDR3 spans 12 residues. Trimming left V 5 bases short and J 9 bases short, with 11 bases between. Germline assignment: CDR1 SGHAT and CDR2 FQNNGV. The CDR3 sequence: CASSPLGAEQFF. DNA of the CDR3: TGTGCCAGCAGCCCTCTGGGGGCTGAGCAGTTCTTC.

The V gene is TRBV28, the J gene TRBJ2-1; D is unresolved. Germline values: CDR1 MDHEN, CDR2 SYDVKM. This CDR3 region has 13 residues. V was clipped by 10 bases and J by 7 bases, with 17 bases between them. The CDR3 coding sequence is TGTGCCATCGGCAAGGACCGAGATAATGAGCAGTTCTTC. Translation gives CAIGKDRDNEQFF.

V gene TRBV29-1 combines with J gene TRBJ1-1; D might be TRBD1 (6 bases). Germline V CDR1 and CDR2: SQVTM, ANQGSEA. With 5 bases removed from V and 5 bases from J, the gap between germline ends came to 12 bases. This CDR3 has 12 residues. The CDR3 coding sequence is TGCAGCGTTCAGCAGGGGAGAACTGAAGCTTTCTTT. This translates into CSVQQGRTEAFF.

There are a few counts of this clonotype. The rearrangement links TRBV2 to TRBJ2-3, with 7 bases that match TRBD2. The CDR3 covers 13 residues. V trimming: 8 bases; J trimming: 2 bases; junction bases outside the gene matches: 4. Germline values: CDR1 SNHLY, CDR2 FYNNEI. The CDR3 protein is CASLTSYTDTQYF. The DNA for the CDR3 is TGTGCCAGCTTGACTAGCTACACAGATACGCAGTATTTT.

J is TRBJ2-3 and V is TRBV28, with D hard to call. The V end lost 2 bases, the J end lost 0 bases, and 12 bases lay between the germline ends. Per the germline V gene, CDR1 is MDHEN and CDR2 is SYDVKM. CDR3 length equals 16 residues. CDR3 sequence (DNA): TGTGCCAGCAGTTTACAGAGCGTTCCCAGCACAGATACGCAGTATTTT. Translating it yields CASSLQSVPSTDTQYF.

This clonotype has only a few counts. This rearrangement joins TRBV7-2 to TRBJ2-3, with TRBD2 as a possible D gene (6 bases). V gave up 2 bases and J gave up 5 bases, with 17 bases separating them. CDR3 length: 16 amino acids. Germline assignment: CDR1 SGHTA and CDR2 FQGNSA. The CDR3 loop is CASSLTPAGLGDTQYF. The CDR3 DNA follows: TGTGCCAGCAGCTTAACGCCCGCGGGGCTGGGAGATACGCAGTATTTT. The full variable domain, its missing parts supplied by reference TRBV7-2 and TRBJ2-3, is GAGVSQSPSNKVTEKGKDVELRCDPISGHTALYWYRQSLGQGLEFLIYFQGNSAPDKSGLPSDRFSAERTGGSVSTLTIQRTQQEDSAVYLCASSLTPAGLGDTQYFGPGTRLTVL.

This clonotype was observed many times. The chain has TRBV29-1 and TRBJ1-5; D is possibly TRBD1 (6 bases). The CDR3 length is 13 residues. The V gene's germline CDR1 is SQVTM and CDR2 ANQGSEA. V was pared by 4 bases and J by 3 bases, with 10 bases between. The CDR3: CSVAKGVNQPQHF. The CDR3 bases are TGCAGCGTTGCCAAGGGGGTCAATCAGCCCCAGCATTTT.

V usage is TRBV30 and J usage is TRBJ2-2; D remains ambiguous. Trimming cost V 4 bases and J 4 bases, with 10 bases left between them. This CDR3 contains 13 residues. CDR1 and CDR2 (germline): GTSNPN, SVGIG (reference sequence). The CDR3 loop is CAWKGRVTGELFF. CDR3 bases: TGTGCCTGGAAGGGCAGAGTCACCGGGGAGCTGTTTTTT.

This clonotype has just a few counts. The gene calls are TRBV18 and TRBJ2-1; TRBD2 matches at 8 bases. The CDR3 contains 12 residues. Germline V gene sequence: CDR1 KGHSH, CDR2 LQKENI. The V segment lost 8 bases and the J segment 6 bases; nucleotides outside the gene matches: 3. CDR3 sequence: CASRRGGNEQFF. CDR3 nucleotide sequence: TGTGCCAGCCGCCGGGGGGGCAATGAGCAGTTCTTC.

This clonotype was recorded a few times. The CDR3 DNA follows: TGCAGTGCTAGATGGCTGGCGGGAAGCTCCTACAATGAGCAGTTCTTC. It is translated as CSARWLAGSSYNEQFF. The chain joins TRBV20-1 to TRBJ2-1, with D maybe TRBD2 (6 bases). In germline, CDR1 is DFQATT, CDR2 SNEGSKA (reference sequence). The CDR3 covers 16 residues. The V and J ends lost 2 bases and 0 bases respectively, with 14 bases between them.